These T cell receptor beta chains were read from a single sample in a study of T cell responses to AZD1222 COVID-19 vaccine. TCRdb keeps only in-frame clones here, not all; method: immunoSEQ multiplex PCR. The data hold about 140,000 clones, with 89% observed a single time. The sequencing used peripheral blood, collected on day 0 of AZD1222 vaccination. These TCRs come from an adult in good health. The CDR3 runs from the conserved cysteine through the conserved F or W. D genes are given only for firm matches.

CDR3	DNA	V	J	D
CAWSVGGANQPQHF	TGTGCCTGGAGTGTAGGAGGGGCCAATCAGCCCCAGCATTTT	TRBV30	TRBJ1-5	-
CASSLGGSGGNTIYF	TGTGCCAGCAGCTTAGGAGGTTCCGGAGGAAACACCATATATTTT	TRBV11-1	TRBJ1-3	-
CASSYRPTGGNTEAFF	TGTGCCAGCAGTTATAGGCCGACAGGTGGGAACACTGAAGCTTTCTTT	TRBV6-5	TRBJ1-1	-
CATSNDESGYGSPLHF	TGTGCCACCAGCAACGACGAGTCCGGGTACGGTTCACCCCTCCACTTT	TRBV15	TRBJ1-6	-
CASSERGGSYNSPLHF	TGTGCCAGCAGTGAACGGGGGGGCTCCTATAATTCACCCCTCCACTTT	TRBV2	TRBJ1-6	-
CATYGSATGELFF	TGTGCCACCTACGGGAGCGCCACCGGGGAGCTGTTTTTT	TRBV10-3	TRBJ2-2	-
CASSQRLLNYGYTF	TGTGCCAGCAGCCAACGTCTGCTAAACTATGGCTACACCTTC	TRBV3-1/TRBV3-2	TRBJ1-2	-
CASSQGRLAGTNEQFF	TGTGCCAGCAGCCAGGGAAGACTAGCGGGAACCAATGAGCAGTTCTTC	TRBV3-1/TRBV3-2	TRBJ2-1	TRBD2
CASSLTNEQFF	TGTGCCAGCAGCCTCACCAATGAGCAGTTCTTC	TRBV13	TRBJ2-1	-
CASRSGPLVGSPLHF	TGTGCCAGCAGGTCAGGACCGCTAGTAGGGTCACCCCTCCACTTT	TRBV6-5	TRBJ1-6	-
CASSDRGGGSQETQYF	TGTGCCAGCAGTGACCGCGGGGGGGGATCCCAAGAGACCCAGTACTTC	TRBV6-4	TRBJ2-5	TRBD2
CASSRDRAPGYTF	TGCGCCAGCAGCAGGGACAGGGCCCCCGGCTACACCTTC	TRBV5-1	TRBJ1-2	TRBD1
CAWRTGAFLAKNIQYF	TGTGCCTGGAGAACAGGGGCCTTCCTAGCCAAAAACATTCAGTACTTC	TRBV30	TRBJ2-4	TRBD1
CASSRMGPGRLDRNEKLFF	TGTGCCAGCAGTCGGATGGGCCCCGGGCGGCTAGACAGGAATGAAAAACTGTTTTTT	TRBV2	TRBJ1-4	-
CASSPPDESDTQYF	TGTGCCAGCTCACCACCGGATGAGTCAGATACGCAGTATTTT	TRBV18	TRBJ2-3	-
CASSLSGQLNSPLHF	TGCGCCAGCAGCTTGTCCGGACAGCTTAATTCACCCCTCCACTTT	TRBV5-1	TRBJ1-6	-